This is a list of T cell receptor beta chains from one sample in a study of shared clonotypes between healthy human individuals. Generated by immunoSEQ multiplex PCR, the TCRdb table keeps only in-frame clones and is missing some. The profile shows around 510,000 clones, around 78% of them singletons. Sequencing used PBMCs. The receptor set was obtained from a middle-aged woman in good health. Some clones in this sample may be carry-over from other donors' samples. The CDR3 runs from the conserved cysteine through the conserved F or W. The order of the fields is V gene, J gene, CDR3 protein.

TRBV7-2	TRBJ1-2	CASSSNTANYGYTF
TRBV15	TRBJ2-5	CATSRDPTLVQGRTQYF
TRBV6-6	TRBJ2-7	CASSYTTGVGYEQYF
TRBV5-1	TRBJ2-1	CASSLAGTEQFF
TRBV6-5	TRBJ2-7	CASRRGSGIYEQYF
TRBV28	TRBJ2-7	CATGLASTYEQYF
TRBV30	TRBJ1-2	CAWKEVGYTF
TRBV7-9	TRBJ2-3	CASTRGIADTQYF
TRBV5-1	TRBJ2-1	CASSTGTSGRVRDEQFF
TRBV5-1	TRBJ2-1	CASSRTGLAEYNEQFF
TRBV7-2	TRBJ2-2	CASSLLGTAGVFF
TRBV5-1	TRBJ1-2	CASSLGRVNGYTF
TRBV7-2	TRBJ2-7	CASSLGGHYEQYF
TRBV20-1	TRBJ2-3	CSARGRTTSYF
TRBV15	TRBJ2-1	CATSRDRGSSYNEQFF
TRBV4-2	TRBJ2-3	CASSQGDRATDTQYF
TRBV10-2	TRBJ2-1	CASNDRGTWNYNEQFF
TRBV7-9	TRBJ2-4	CASSLIAAKNIQYF
TRBV4-2	TRBJ2-5	CASSQSGDQTQYF
TRBV7-3	TRBJ1-2	CASSLRDGYGYTF